The sequence of this T cell receptor beta chain was determined in a study of chemoradiotherapy in HPV16-positive cancers. Background on the study: Functional T-cell assays on two HPV16-positive patients' cells defined candidate HPV-specific clones and common TCR motifs. Study-wide results and limits: Candidate HPV-specific clones and E7-related TCR motifs grew in tumor during treatment. HPV-responsive T-cell expansion during chemoradiotherapy was linked to improved recurrence-free survival in HPV16-positive patients.

Sequencing was performed with immunoSEQ multiplex PCR; in TCRdb, only in-frame clones are kept and a portion is missing. Of some 12,000 clones in the sample, more than 85% were seen once. On this clone: Its antigen is unknown.

Repertoires were sampled repeatedly during chemoradiotherapy. This clonotype was sampled from a human donor with HPV-associated anogenital cancer. The material was blood, obtained from a patient who underwent chemoradiotherapy.

The CDR3 DNA reads as TGTGCCAGCAGGACTAGTATCCGAGAGACCCAGTACTTC. Its translation is CASRTSIRETQYF. This sequence joins TRBV2 and TRBJ2-5; weak D call: TRBD2 (6 bases). Trimming shortened V by 6 bases and J by 4 bases, and 12 bases separated the two germline ends. Looked up from germline, CDR1 is SNHLY and CDR2 is FYNNEI. The CDR3 has 13 residues.